The 4 T cell receptor beta chains below come from one sample, sequenced in a study of T cell responses to AZD1222 COVID-19 vaccine. Libraries were prepared by immunoSEQ multiplex PCR; TCRdb keeps only in-frame clonotypes and omits some of them. The sample consists of some 140,000 clones, around 93% of them appearing once. The material was peripheral blood, obtained 28 days after the second AZD1222 dose. All receptors derive from an adult who received the AZD1222 COVID-19 vaccine.

V is TRBV5-1 and J is TRBJ2-1; 8 bases are shared with TRBD2. The CDR3 loop spans 15 amino acids. Trimming removed 0 bases from V and 6 bases from J; junction bases left unmatched: 5. The V gene's germline CDR1 is SGHRS and CDR2 YFSETQ. The CDR3 region has the DNA TGCGCCAGCAGCTTGGCCGGGGGGGCCCGCAATGAGCAGTTCTTC. Translated, it gives CASSLAGGARNEQFF.

The V and J genes are TRBV4-2 and TRBJ2-7; 10 bases are a match to TRBD1. The V segment lost 0 bases and the J segment 5 bases; nucleotides outside the gene matches: 7. The germline V gene encodes CDR1 LGHNA and CDR2 YNFKEQ. The CDR3 spans 16 residues. The DNA of the CDR3 is TGTGCCAGCAGCCAAGATCTCGGGGACAGGGGAAACGAGCAGTACTTC. Its translation is CASSQDLGDRGNEQYF.

The V and J genes are TRBV7-9 and TRBJ1-2; no firm D call. V was shortened by 6 bases and J by 8 bases, with 19 bases between the two germline ends. Germline CDR1 is SEHNR and CDR2 is FQNEAQ (reference sequence). The CDR3 runs to 14 residues. CDR3 protein: CASRKNTGFRGYTF. CDR3 in DNA: TGTGCCAGCAGGAAAAACACGGGATTTAGGGGCTACACCTTC.

The chain has TRBV19 and TRBJ1-1, with 8 nucleotides matching TRBD1. V lost 6 bases and J lost 10; bases outside the gene matches: 13. CDR1 is LNHDA and CDR2 is SQIVND in the germline V gene (reference sequence). CDR3 size: 14 residues. The CDR3 sequence is CASSQRQGIGSAFF. Here the CDR3 DNA reads TGTGCCAGTAGCCAGAGACAGGGGATTGGTTCAGCTTTCTTT. Full variable domain (rest looked up from reference TRBV19 and TRBJ1-1): DGGITQSPKYLFRKEGQNVTLSCEQNLNHDAMYWYRQDPGQGLRLIYYSQIVNDFQKGDIAEGYSVSREKKESFPLTVTSAQKNPTAFYLCASSQRQGIGSAFFGQGTRLTVV.